The next 2 T cell receptor beta chains were all read from a single sample in a study of shared clonotypes between healthy human individuals. The data were produced by immunoSEQ multiplex PCR, yet TCRdb's version contains in-frame clones alone and is incomplete. The sample contains under 85,000 clones, 62% of which appear only once. The sequencing input was memory CD8+ T cells sorted from blood. Documented subset: CD45RO+ cells pooled with CCR7-negative TemRA cells. These receptors originate from a young man in good health.

This chain connects TRBV6-1 to TRBJ2-3; TRBD1 or TRBD2 may be the D gene (5 bases each). The V end was cut by 2 bases, the J end by 6 bases, with 12 bases between. The CDR3 sequence is 14 residues long. CDR1 MNHNS and CDR2 SASEGT come from the germline V gene. CDR3 coding DNA: TGTGCCAGCAGTGAACATCCGGGACCGGATACGCAGTATTTT. Translated, it gives CASSEHPGPDTQYF.

The chain couples TRBV5-5 to TRBJ1-3; 10 positions agree with TRBD1. The CDR3 spans 15 residues. Germline CDR1 and CDR2: SGHKS and YYEKEE (reference sequence). The J segment lost 2 bases and the V segment lost 4 bases, leaving 3 bases of the junction unmatched. In DNA, the CDR3 is TGTGCCAGCAGCATGACAGGGGGCACTGGAAACACCATATATTTT. Amino acids: CASSMTGGTGNTIYF.